Reported below is one T cell receptor beta chain. This entry is derived from a study of identifying expanded T cells in peripheral blood. Trimming pared 4 bases from V and 4 bases from J, leaving 11 bases between. CDR3 length: 12 residues. Germline V gives CDR1 GTSNPN, CDR2 SVGIG (reference sequence). The method was immunoSEQ multiplex PCR; TCRdb's version includes in-frame clones alone and lacks a portion of them. The sample carries some 96,000 clones, over 75% recorded once. The J gene is TRBJ2-7, the V gene TRBV30, with D possibly being TRBD2 (5 bases). The material sequenced was blood. This TCR was sampled from a person aged 18 to 70 in good health. The CDR3 loop is CAWKADVYEQYF. As DNA, the CDR3 is TGTGCCTGGAAAGCGGATGTATACGAGCAGTACTTC.